What follows are 3 T cell receptor beta chains derived from one specimen sequenced in a study of blood T cell repertoires in COVID-19. Clones were read by immunoSEQ multiplex PCR, and TCRdb kept only the in-frame ones, dropping some. Among 300,000 to 450,000 clones, 87% were seen once, and the ten largest hold about 0.93%. The material sequenced was PBMCs or T cells enriched from blood (not recorded which). These receptor sequences come from a woman aged 30 to 39 who had recovered from COVID-19.

The chain uses TRBV3-1 (or the pseudogene TRBV3-2) and TRBJ2-5; D possibly corresponds to TRBD1 (6 bases). This CDR3 is 14 amino acids long. Trimming removed 1 base at V and 7 bases at J, with 13 bases between. Germline V gene sequence: CDR1 LGHDT, CDR2 YNNKEL (reference sequence). The CDR3 here is CASSQGWGQVTQYF. In DNA, the CDR3 is TGTGCCAGCAGCCAAGGTTGGGGGCAGGTGACCCAGTACTTC.

This clone was observed a single time. The genes are TRBV3-1 (or the pseudogene TRBV3-2) and TRBJ1-6; TRBD1 is a possible D gene (6 bases). Trimming removed 4 bases from V and 7 bases from J, with 17 bases in between. The CDR3 is made up of 16 amino acids. Germline V gives CDR1 LGHDT, CDR2 YNNKEL (reference sequence). DNA of the CDR3: TGTGCCAGCAGCCCGATACAGGGTATGGGGAATTCACCCCTCCACTTT. It codes for CASSPIQGMGNSPLHF.

The rearrangement uses TRBV4-3 and TRBJ2-7, with 8 nucleotides matching TRBD1. J lost 2 bases, V lost 3 bases, and 0 bases had no gene match. The germline V gene has CDR1 LGHNA and CDR2 YSLEER. This CDR3 is built from 13 residues. DNA for the CDR3: TGCGCCAGCAGCCAGGGACAGGCCTACGAGCAGTACTTC. This gives the protein CASSQGQAYEQYF.